Listed below are T cell receptor beta chains from one sample, sequenced in a study of breast tumors, draining lymph nodes, adjacent tissues. In TCRdb, the multiplex PCR reads were re-called with MiXCR into one record per CDR3 protein. The data show 13,000 to 15,000 distinct CDR3 sequences, around 52% seen once. The sequencing sample was made of tumor-adjacent breast tissue. The receptors were gathered from a female donor with breast cancer. Some clones in this sample may be carry-over from other donors' samples. Each CDR3 is given with its conserved first and last residue. D genes are given only for firm matches. Size is omitted from some rows. Given values are once, few, many or a class for expanded clones.

d_call	v_call	j_call	clone_size	cdr3_nt	cdr3_aa
TRBD1	TRBV9	TRBJ1-2	NA	TGTGCCAGCAGCGTAGACAGGGGGTATGGCTACACCTTC	CASSVDRGYGYTF
TRBD1	TRBV10-2	TRBJ1-2	NA	TGCGCCAGCATGGACAGGACTAACTATGGCTACACCTTC	CASMDRTNYGYTF
NA	TRBV3-1	TRBJ2-3	many	TGTGCCAGCAGCCTTAGGACGGGGTCCAGCGGAGATACGCAGTATTTT	CASSLRTGSSGDTQYF
NA	TRBV5-6	TRBJ1-1	many	TGTGCCAGCAGCTTGTTGACAGGCATTATCCCCACTGAAGCTTTCTTT	CASSLLTGIIPTEAFF
TRBD1	TRBV20-1	TRBJ2-5	medium-sized	TGCAGTGCTAGGCGGCAGGGGGCGGGAGAGACCCAGTACTTC	CSARRQGAGETQYF
TRBD2	TRBV19	TRBJ2-7	many	TGTGCCAGTAGTCGCGGGGGCCTCGGACTAGCGGGATTCTACGAGCAGTACTTC	CASSRGGLGLAGFYEQYF
TRBD2	TRBV6-4	TRBJ2-3	many	TGTGCCAGCAGTGACGAGGCGGGAGGGCCGGCAGATACGCAGTATTTT	CASSDEAGGPADTQYF
TRBD2	TRBV10-3	TRBJ2-3	NA	TGTGCCACCAGACTAGCGGGAGGACGCACAGATACGCAGTATTTT	CATRLAGGRTDTQYF
NA	TRBV7-3	TRBJ2-1	many	TGTGCCAGCAGCTTATCGGGAAATGAGCAGTTCTTC	CASSLSGNEQFF
NA	TRBV6-1	TRBJ2-7	NA	TGTGCCAGCAGTGAAGCGGGCAGGGTCTACGAGCAGTACTTC	CASSEAGRVYEQYF
TRBD2	TRBV20-1	TRBJ2-7	NA	TGCAGCGCTAGCGGGGGGGCCGTATACGAGCAGTACTTC	CSASGGAVYEQYF
TRBD1	TRBV10-3	TRBJ2-1	many	TGTGCCATCAGCTGGGACAGACAAAACCCCTACAATGAGCAGTTCTTC	CAISWDRQNPYNEQFF
NA	TRBV4-2	TRBJ1-2	medium-sized	TGTGCCAGCAGCCAAGATTTAGGGAGTAAGAACTATGGCTACACCTTC	CASSQDLGSKNYGYTF
NA	TRBV18	TRBJ2-5	many	TGTGCCAGCTCACGGCAGAATAGCGTACAAGAGACCCAGTACTTC	CASSRQNSVQETQYF
TRBD2	TRBV7-3	TRBJ2-1	NA	TGTGCCAGCACCCAAGCGGGGGGCTCCCACAATGAGCAGTTCTTC	CASTQAGGSHNEQFF
NA	TRBV20-1	TRBJ1-4	NA	TGCAGTGCTAGAATCGGGACAACTAATGAAAAACTGTTTTTT	CSARIGTTNEKLFF
NA	TRBV7-9	TRBJ2-7	NA	TGTGCCAGCAGCTTACCTGACTCGAGCTCCTACGAGCAGTACTTC	CASSLPDSSSYEQYF
NA	TRBV5-8	TRBJ2-1	many	TGTGCCAGCAGCTTGTCCGGGACGTCCGAGCAGTTCTTC	CASSLSGTSEQFF
NA	TRBV20-1	TRBJ1-5	NA	TGCAGTGCTCCCCTGGGCAGGAGTAGCACTCGGCCCCAGCATTTT	CSAPLGRSSTRPQHF
TRBD1	TRBV6-1	TRBJ2-1	many	TGTGCCAGCAGTGACTGGACAGGGGGACGGATAGATGAGCAGTTCTTC	CASSDWTGGRIDEQFF
TRBD2	TRBV9	TRBJ2-7	NA	TGTGCCAGCAGCGTTTTGGGGGCTGGGACTAGCGGGACCGAGCAGTACTTC	CASSVLGAGTSGTEQYF
NA	TRBV10-3	TRBJ2-5	NA	TGTGCCATCAGTGAGTCGGCTCCGTCCGTGGCGGAGACCCAGTACTTC	CAISESAPSVAETQYF
TRBD2	TRBV10-3	TRBJ2-2	once	TGTGCCATCAGTTGGACTAGCGGGAGTGAGACCGGGGAGCTGTTTTTT	CAISWTSGSETGELFF
TRBD1	TRBV10-2	TRBJ2-3	NA	TGCGCCAGCAGTGAGACACAATATAACAGGGGGGCAAATACGCAGTATTTT	CASSETQYNRGANTQYF
NA	TRBV5-4	TRBJ1-1	many	TGTGCCAGCAGCTTGGCGGGACGAGGCTCCAACACTGAAGCTTTCTTT	CASSLAGRGSNTEAFF
NA	TRBV27	TRBJ2-2	many	TGTGCCAGCAGTTTATACTCTCTACAGGGTTTGGCCGGGGAGCTGTTTTTT	CASSLYSLQGLAGELFF
NA	TRBV5-8	TRBJ2-2	NA	TGTGCCAGCAGCGTCAGGGTAGGGGCGAACACCGGGGAGCTGTTTTTT	CASSVRVGANTGELFF
TRBD1	TRBV5-4	TRBJ2-7	many	TGTGCCAGCAGCTCCCGGACAGGGAGAAACGAGCAGTACTTC	CASSSRTGRNEQYF
NA	TRBV20-1	TRBJ2-7	few	TGCAGTGCTAGGTCCGAAAGCTCCTACGAGCAGTACTTC	CSARSESSYEQYF
NA	TRBV7-9	TRBJ2-3	NA	TGTGCCAGCAGCTCCCTGGACGGGACAGATACGCAGTATTTT	CASSSLDGTDTQYF
NA	TRBV9	TRBJ2-6	NA	TGTGCCAGCAGCGTAGCTCCGCACCCCTCTGGGGCCAACGTCCTGACTTTC	CASSVAPHPSGANVLTF
TRBD1	TRBV12-5	TRBJ2-1	few	TGTGCTAGCGGTGTGGGACAGTTTAGTAATGAGCAGTCCTTC	CASGVGQFSNEQSF
NA	TRBV29-1	TRBJ1-2	many	TGCAGCGTTGGGTCCACAGGTGATAACTATGGCTACACCTTC	CSVGSTGDNYGYTF
NA	TRBV19	TRBJ2-3	NA	TGTGCCAGTAGATTAGAACAGGGTATAACAAATGAGCAGTATTTT	CASRLEQGITNEQYF
TRBD1	TRBV6-5	TRBJ1-2	medium-sized	TGTGCCAGCAGTCCTGTTACCGGGACAGGGACCTATGGCTACACCTTC	CASSPVTGTGTYGYTF
NA	TRBV5-1	TRBJ1-2	NA	TGCGCCAGCAGCTTGCTAACAGAGGACAACTATGGCTACACCTTC	CASSLLTEDNYGYTF
NA	TRBV6-6	TRBJ2-3	NA	TGTGCCAGCAGTAAGGACGGGGAGGATACGCAGTATTTT	CASSKDGEDTQYF
TRBD2	TRBV30	TRBJ2-7	NA	TGTGCCTGGGCCGACGGGACTAGACTTCTTTACGAGCAGTACTTC	CAWADGTRLLYEQYF
NA	TRBV7-2	TRBJ2-7	once	TGTGCCAGCAGCCCTCGGAATTACGAGCAGTACTTC	CASSPRNYEQYF
NA	TRBV12-3/TRBV12-4	TRBJ1-2	medium-sized	TGTGCCAGCAGTTTTGACGGTCCTGTCTATGGCTACACCTTC	CASSFDGPVYGYTF
NA	TRBV2	TRBJ2-5	NA	TGTGCCAGCAGTGAAGGGGGCAGGGCAGTGGGGACCCAGTACTTC	CASSEGGRAVGTQYF
TRBD2	TRBV10-3	TRBJ2-3	NA	TGTGCCATCAGTTCACGGACTAGCGGGGACACAGATACGCAGTATTTT	CAISSRTSGDTDTQYF
NA	TRBV15	TRBJ1-3	medium-sized	TGTGCCACCAGCAGCATCTTCTCTGGAAACACCATATATTTT	CATSSIFSGNTIYF
NA	TRBV10-3	TRBJ1-3	NA	TGTGCCATCAGTGGAGGACAGACTGGAAACACCATATATTTT	CAISGGQTGNTIYF